This T cell receptor beta chain was identified during a study of blood T cell repertoires in COVID-19. Study information: Samples representing acute and convalescent COVID-19 were sourced from the United States, Italy and Spain. T cells, B-cell-depleted T cells, or PBMCs provided the cDNA or gDNA that served as material.

Methods used by the authors: Reference gene primer amplification yielded estimated nucleated cell counts. Profiling relied on immunoSEQ multiplex PCR, and the TCRdb table lists in-frame clones only, not all of them. The DNA was the basis for D and trimming; V, J and clone size are from that table. The data show 75,000 to 80,000 clones, roughly nine tenths seen once. Looked up from germline, CDR1 is MDHEN and CDR2 is SYDVKM. The CDR3 runs 16 residues. Trimming took 3 bases from V and 6 from J, leaving 17 bases between them. This clone was observed once. The V and J genes are TRBV28 and TRBJ2-2; tentatively, D is TRBD2 (7 bases). Input material: peripheral blood. The TCR originated in a human donor in a cohort sampled during active COVID-19. Here the CDR3 DNA reads TGTGCCAGCAGTTTGGGGGGGCTAGCCGGCGCCGGGGAGCTGTTTTTT. Amino acid sequence: CASSLGGLAGAGELFF.